One sample yielded the 32 T cell receptor beta chains listed below, sequenced in a study of blood T cell repertoires in COVID-19. Produced via immunoSEQ multiplex PCR; TCRdb's table is partial and in-frame only. The repertoire consists of roughly 70,000 clones, with about 88% occurring once and the leading ten covering approximately 3.6%. Source material: peripheral blood. These receptors were collected from a man in his sixties or seventies with acute or convalescent COVID-19.

This chain links TRBV4-3 with TRBJ2-2, with D perhaps TRBD1 (6 bases). The germline V gene encodes CDR1 LGHNA and CDR2 YSLEER. The CDR3 is 15 amino acids. V shed 5 bases and J shed 5 bases, with 15 bases lying between them. In DNA form, the CDR3 reads TGCGCCAGCAGCTCAGGGGCCCTCGGGACCGGGGAGCTGTTTTTT. Translating gives CASSSGALGTGELFF.

This rearrangement joins TRBV7-3 to TRBJ2-6; D ambiguous. V was shortened by 5 bases and J by 0 bases, with 8 bases between the two germline ends. Germline V gene lookup returns CDR1 SGHTA and CDR2 FQGTGA. The CDR3 is 15 amino acids. Here the CDR3 reads CASSLRGSGANVLTF. The CDR3 DNA sequence: TGTGCCAGCAGCCTCAGAGGCTCTGGGGCCAACGTCCTGACTTTC. Based on the CDR3 plus reference TRBV7-3 and TRBJ2-6, the full variable domain is GAGVSQTPSNKVTEKGKYVELRCDPISGHTALYWYRQSLGQGPEFLIYFQGTGAADDSGLPNDRFFAVRPEGSVSTLKIQRTERGDSAVYLCASSLRGSGANVLTFGAGSRLTVL.

This chain uses TRBV24-1 with TRBJ1-5; D gene unclear. Germline CDR1 reads KGHDR; CDR2 reads SFDVKD. Trimming stripped 3 bases from V and 6 bases from J, with 8 bases between. The CDR3 runs 13 residues. DNA of the CDR3: TGTGCCACCAGTGATAATCGGGGTCAGCCCCAGCATTTT. Translated: CATSDNRGQPQHF.

This clone was observed a few times. The chain joins TRBV3-1 (or the pseudogene TRBV3-2) to TRBJ2-7; D is unclear. Germline V gene lookup returns CDR1 LGHDT and CDR2 YNNKEL (reference sequence). V lost 1 base and J lost 6, with 7 bases in between. CDR3 length: 12 residues. The CDR3 protein is CASSQGLGEQYF. The CDR3 DNA reads as TGTGCCAGCAGCCAAGGCCTCGGCGAGCAGTACTTC.

The chain couples TRBV24-1 to TRBJ2-2, with 7 nucleotides matching TRBD2. Germline V CDR1 and CDR2: KGHDR, SFDVKD. The CDR3 length is 15 residues. The ends lost 9 bases at V and 0 bases at J; junction bases unmatched: 6. CDR3 protein: CATGGVGTNTGELFF. DNA for the CDR3: TGTGCCACCGGGGGGGTAGGGACGAACACCGGGGAGCTGTTTTTT.

The genes are TRBV4-3 and TRBJ1-6; tentative D call: TRBD1 (6 bases). CDR3 length equals 18 residues. V gave up 3 bases and J gave up 1 base, with 16 bases separating them. Germline CDR1 is LGHNA and CDR2 is YSLEER. The CDR3 bases are TGCGCCAGCAGCCATCAGACGCGTCAGGGGTCCTATAATTCACCCCTCCACTTT. Its protein is CASSHQTRQGSYNSPLHF.

The gene calls are TRBV4-2 and TRBJ2-2; D may be TRBD2 (6 bases). V gave up 4 bases and J gave up 1 base, with 16 bases separating them. CDR1 and CDR2 from the germline V gene are LGHNA and YNFKEQ. The length of the CDR3 is 17 residues. As DNA, the CDR3 is TGTGCCAGCAGCCCGACTCGGGACTCCCTGAACACCGGGGAGCTGTTTTTT. Residues: CASSPTRDSLNTGELFF.

The chain joins TRBV7-3 to TRBJ2-3; TRBD2 might be the D (7 bases). The V gene's germline CDR1 is SGHTA and CDR2 FQGTGA. The CDR3 sequence is 14 residues long. V was trimmed by 1 base and J by 7 bases, leaving 12 bases between them. DNA for the CDR3: TGTGCCAGCAGCTTAAATGGGGGGGCGAATACGCAGTATTTT. Protein sequence: CASSLNGGANTQYF.

This clone was picked up a small number of times. The rearrangement links TRBV7-8 to TRBJ2-7; D possibly corresponds to TRBD2 (6 bases). V lost 1 base and J lost 3, with 22 bases in between. The CDR3 consists of 18 residues. Germline loops: CDR1 SGHVS, CDR2 FQNEAQ. CDR3 bases: TGTGCCAGCAGCTTAGACGGTGGGGGGATCAGCGGAGTCTACGAGCAGTACTTC. It is translated as CASSLDGGGISGVYEQYF.

To note about this clone: Different DNA sequences within this sample yield the same CDR3. The rearrangement links TRBV2 to TRBJ2-7, with D unresolved. The germline CDR1 and CDR2 sequences are SNHLY and FYNNEI. The CDR3 contains 12 residues. The V end was cut by 1 base, the J end by 4 bases, with 5 bases between. The CDR3 nucleotides are TGTGCCAGCAGTGAAGGAGGTTACGAGCAGTACTTC. This translates into CASSEGGYEQYF.

The gene calls are TRBV24-1 and TRBJ1-4; D is uncertain. The length of the CDR3 is 17 residues. CDR1 is KGHDR and CDR2 is SFDVKD in the germline V gene. Trimming stripped 3 bases from V and 8 bases from J, with 21 bases between. The CDR3 nucleotides read TGTGCCACCAGTGATCCCGGGAGGATGGGAGGGCCCGAAAAACTGTTTTTT. Its translation is CATSDPGRMGGPEKLFF.

This clone was observed a single time. V and J are TRBV28 and TRBJ1-2; no firm D call. The CDR3 contains 15 residues. In germline, CDR1 is MDHEN, CDR2 SYDVKM. V dropped 3 bases and J dropped 1 base, with 12 bases sitting between them. The CDR3 protein is CASSFSGLGNYGYTF. CDR3 coding DNA: TGTGCCAGCAGTTTTTCAGGACTGGGTAACTATGGCTACACCTTC.

The chain combines TRBV27 with TRBJ1-4; possible D gene TRBD1, 5 bases. Trimming took off 3 bases at V and 10 bases at J, with 15 bases between the two ends. Germline lookup yields CDR1 MNHEY and CDR2 SMNVEV (reference sequence). This CDR3 has 14 amino acids. CDR3 DNA sequence: TGTGCCAGCAGTTTGGGCCTGGCCGGGGGAAAACTGTTTTTT. Residues: CASSLGLAGGKLFF.

The chain uses TRBV19 and TRBJ1-5, with D possibly matching TRBD1 (6 bases). The CDR3 loop spans 16 amino acids. Germline values: CDR1 LNHDA, CDR2 SQIVND (reference sequence). The V gene lost 1 base and the J gene lost 8 bases, with 18 bases spanning the gap. The CDR3 sequence: CASSIVIDRRKEPQHF. CDR3 nucleotide sequence: TGTGCCAGTAGTATAGTAATCGACAGGAGGAAGGAGCCCCAGCATTTT.

This chain links TRBV7-9 with TRBJ2-3, with 12 bases lining up with TRBD2. Germline V CDR1 and CDR2: SEHNR, FQNEAQ (reference sequence). The V gene end was trimmed by 1 base and the J gene end by 5 bases; junction bases not matched to a gene: 10. The CDR3 is 18 amino acids. Written as DNA, the CDR3 is TGTGCCAGCAGCTTAGTAGAAGGTGGACTAGCGGGGAAAGATACGCAGTATTTT. Its protein is CASSLVEGGLAGKDTQYF.

The chain links TRBV7-2 to TRBJ1-4, with D uncertain. The CDR3 loop spans 13 amino acids. Germline values: CDR1 SGHTA, CDR2 FQGNSA. Trimming pared 10 bases from V and 4 bases from J, leaving 13 bases between. CDR3 in DNA: TGTGCCACCTCCGACACCAATAATGAAAAACTGTTTTTT. Its protein product is CATSDTNNEKLFF.

CDR3 residues: CASSLMRGGPTDTQYF. The CDR3 region has the DNA TGCGCCAGCAGCTTGATGCGGGGGGGCCCTACAGATACGCAGTATTTT. The chain is built from TRBV5-1 and TRBJ2-3; 9 bases are shared with TRBD2. V shed 1 base, J shed 3 bases, and the junction held 6 bases outside the gene matches. The CDR3 consists of 16 residues. Germline values: CDR1 SGHRS, CDR2 YFSETQ.

The V and J genes are TRBV2 and TRBJ1-2; D perhaps matches TRBD1 (5 bases). The CDR3 has 14 residues. In germline, CDR1 is SNHLY, CDR2 FYNNEI. The V end lost 2 bases, the J end lost 3 bases, and 10 bases lay between the germline ends. The CDR3 loop reads CASSEFGRDYGYTF. The CDR3 nucleotides are TGTGCCAGCAGTGAATTCGGCAGGGACTATGGCTACACCTTC.

The chain is built from TRBV29-1 and TRBJ1-1; the D is unclear. Germline V gene lookup returns CDR1 SQVTM and CDR2 ANQGSEA. This CDR3 comprises 11 residues. V lost 4 bases and J 7 bases, leaving 10 bases between the germline ends. CDR3 DNA: TGCAGCGTTGTATCTATCCTTGAAGCTTTCTTT. This translates into CSVVSILEAFF.

On this clone: The same CDR3 arises from other DNA sequences in this sample as well. The gene calls are TRBV7-2 and TRBJ1-2; 9 bases map to TRBD1. Losses at the gene ends were 5 bases for V and 4 bases for J; bases not matched to a gene: 5. The CDR3 spans 14 residues. Looked up from germline, CDR1 is SGHTA and CDR2 is FQGNSA. The CDR3, as DNA: TGTGCCAGCAGCCTAGGACAGGGGTCCTATGGCTACACCTTC. Protein sequence: CASSLGQGSYGYTF. Using reference TRBV7-2 and TRBJ1-2 for the parts outside the CDR3, the full variable domain is GAGVSQSPSNKVTEKGKDVELRCDPISGHTALYWYRQSLGQGLEFLIYFQGNSAPDKSGLPSDRFSAERTGGSVSTLTIQRTQQEDSAVYLCASSLGQGSYGYTFGSGTRLTVV.

V and J are TRBV19 and TRBJ1-1; D might be TRBD1 (5 bases). CDR1 is LNHDA and CDR2 is SQIVND in the germline V gene (reference sequence). Trimming took 3 bases from V and 3 from J, leaving 14 bases between them. The CDR3 runs to 15 residues. The CDR3 reads CASSIGVGGYTEAFF. CDR3 DNA sequence: TGTGCCAGTAGTATTGGCGTGGGGGGGTACACTGAAGCTTTCTTT.

The V and J genes are TRBV6-5 and TRBJ2-2; possible D gene TRBD2, 5 bases. V was clipped by 8 bases and J by 4 bases, with 17 bases between them. This CDR3 has 15 amino acids. CDR1 is MNHEY, CDR2 SVGAGI, per germline. In nucleotides, the CDR3 is TGTGCCAGCGGGGATACTAGGAAAGGCACCGGGGAGCTGTTTTTT. Its protein is CASGDTRKGTGELFF.

The chain couples TRBV5-1 to TRBJ1-1; 11 nucleotides agree with TRBD1. The J segment lost 8 bases and the V segment lost 4 bases, leaving 10 bases of the junction unmatched. Germline V gene lookup returns CDR1 SGHRS and CDR2 YFSETQ. The CDR3 runs to 15 residues. The chain's CDR3 is CASSTRDRGVLEAFF. The DNA for the CDR3 is TGCGCCAGCAGCACCCGGGACAGGGGGGTTCTGGAAGCTTTCTTT.

V is TRBV11-2 and J is TRBJ2-1; 11 bases match TRBD2. The CDR3 length is 16 residues. The junction had 3 bases not matched to a gene; V was cut back by 5 bases and J by 0 bases. In germline, CDR1 is SGHAT, CDR2 FQNNGV. This CDR3 is CASSRLAGSSYNEQFF. The CDR3 nucleotides are TGTGCCAGCAGCCGACTAGCGGGGAGCTCCTACAATGAGCAGTTCTTC.

The chain combines TRBV14 with TRBJ2-1; 7 positions agree with TRBD2. V lost 4 bases to trimming and J lost 2 bases; unmatched junction nucleotides: 5. The CDR3 totals 15 residues. CDR1 is SGHDN, CDR2 FVKESK, per germline. The CDR3 is CASSPQRGAYNEQFF. The CDR3 DNA follows: TGTGCCAGCAGCCCCCAACGGGGGGCCTACAATGAGCAGTTCTTC.

The V call is TRBV11-3, the J call TRBJ2-7; 9 nucleotides match TRBD1. From germline, CDR1 is SGHNT and CDR2 YENEEA. CDR3 size: 14 residues. Trimming at V came to 6 bases and at J to 4 bases, leaving 7 bases not matched to a gene. The CDR3 reads CASRTNRGRYEQYF. The CDR3 DNA reads as TGTGCCAGCAGAACAAACAGGGGGCGTTACGAGCAGTACTTC.

This clone showed up just once. V and J are TRBV5-8 and TRBJ2-1; D is ambiguous. The germline V and J ends were trimmed by 4 bases and 8 bases, with 10 bases remaining between them. Germline V lookup: CDR1 SGHTS, CDR2 YDEGEE. The CDR3 runs 12 residues. CDR3 in amino acids: CASSPRLHEQFF. CDR3 DNA: TGTGCCAGCAGCCCGAGGCTACATGAGCAGTTCTTC.

V is TRBV28 and J is TRBJ1-5; D unresolved. The CDR3 contains 16 residues. The V gene lost 2 bases and the J gene lost 0 bases, with 11 bases spanning the gap. Germline V gives CDR1 MDHEN, CDR2 SYDVKM. Here the CDR3 reads CASSLPEDYSNQPQHF. Here the CDR3 DNA reads TGTGCCAGCAGTTTACCAGAGGATTATAGCAATCAGCCCCAGCATTTT.

This clone has only one observation. The gene calls are TRBV7-9 and TRBJ1-2; 11 positions agree with TRBD1. Germline lookup yields CDR1 SEHNR and CDR2 FQNEAQ (reference sequence). The CDR3 is 16 residues long. The V segment lost 3 bases and the J segment 4 bases; nucleotides outside the gene matches: 7. The CDR3, as DNA: TGTGCCAGCAGCTTGCTCCGGGACAGGGGGGTCTATGGCTACACCTTC. Translating it yields CASSLLRDRGVYGYTF.

This clone appeared a single time. This sequence joins TRBV15 and TRBJ1-2, with a weak D call TRBD1 (5 bases). Germline CDR1 and CDR2: LNHNV and YYDKDF (reference sequence). The CDR3 length is 15 residues. V gave up 0 bases and J gave up 4 bases, with 12 bases separating them. CDR3 sequence reads: CATSREGRAIYGYTF. The CDR3 region has the DNA TGTGCCACCAGCAGAGAGGGCAGGGCTATCTATGGCTACACCTTC.

V usage is TRBV5-4 and J usage is TRBJ2-5, with D maybe TRBD2 (5 bases). Germline lookup yields CDR1 SGHNT and CDR2 YYREEE (reference sequence). The CDR3 is 14 residues long. V shed 0 bases and J shed 4 bases, with 10 bases lying between them. DNA of the CDR3: TGTGCCAGCAGCTTGGAGGCTAGCTTAGAGACCCAGTACTTC. Residues: CASSLEASLETQYF.

V is TRBV5-6 and J is TRBJ1-2; D is unclear. Germline CDR1 SGHDT, CDR2 YYEEEE. This CDR3 has 15 residues. V lost 0 bases and J 2 bases, leaving 11 bases between the germline ends. DNA of the CDR3: TGTGCCAGCAGCTTGGGGTTGTTTAGCAACTATGGCTACACCTTC. Amino acid sequence: CASSLGLFSNYGYTF.